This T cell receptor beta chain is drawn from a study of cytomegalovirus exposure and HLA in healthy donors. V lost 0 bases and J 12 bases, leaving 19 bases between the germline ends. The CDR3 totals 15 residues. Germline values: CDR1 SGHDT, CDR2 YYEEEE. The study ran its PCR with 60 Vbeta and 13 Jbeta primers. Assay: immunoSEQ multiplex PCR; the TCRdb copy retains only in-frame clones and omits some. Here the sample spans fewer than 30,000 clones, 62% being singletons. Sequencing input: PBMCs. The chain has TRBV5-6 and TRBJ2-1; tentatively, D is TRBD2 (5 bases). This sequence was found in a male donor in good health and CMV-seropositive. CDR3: CASSLVLKFAEGQFF. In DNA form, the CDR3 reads TGTGCCAGCAGCTTGGTGCTCAAATTTGCAGAGGGGCAGTTCTTC.